The rows below give T cell receptor beta chains drawn from one sample of a study of T cell responses to AZD1222 COVID-19 vaccine. Some clones are missing from TCRdb's copy, which holds only in-frame ones; the method was immunoSEQ multiplex PCR. Among 150,000 or so clones listed, around 92% were seen once. The specimen was peripheral blood, collected 28 days after the second AZD1222 dose. The receptors here all came from an adult who received the AZD1222 COVID-19 vaccine. Both conserved end residues are part of each CDR3. Fields, in order: J gene, clone size, D gene, V gene, CDR3 DNA, CDR3 protein. The D gene is left open where the match is weak. Only part of the rows carry a size: once, few, many, or a class if the clone is expanded.

J: TRBJ1-6
size: -
D: TRBD1
V: TRBV4-1
DNA: TGCGCCAGCAGCCAAGACCCAGGGGGCAGGGGATATAATTCACCCCTCCACTTT
CDR3: CASSQDPGGRGYNSPLHF

J: TRBJ2-7
size: -
D: TRBD1
V: TRBV9
DNA: TGTGCCAGCAGCGTCGTTACAGGGGCCAACGTCTACGAGCAGTACTTC
CDR3: CASSVVTGANVYEQYF

J: TRBJ1-3
size: -
D: -
V: TRBV28
DNA: TGTGCCAGCAGTGCCCGGGGGGCTAGGGGAAACACCATATATTTT
CDR3: CASSARGARGNTIYF

J: TRBJ1-2
size: -
D: -
V: TRBV3-1/TRBV3-2
DNA: TGTGCCAGCAGCCAAGGAATGGACTATGGCTACACCTTC
CDR3: CASSQGMDYGYTF

J: TRBJ1-6
size: -
D: -
V: TRBV4-3
DNA: TGCGCCAGCAGCCAGGACGATTCATATTCACCCCTCCACTTT
CDR3: CASSQDDSYSPLHF

J: TRBJ2-1
size: -
D: -
V: TRBV16
DNA: TGTGCCAGCAGCCAATCGTCAGGGTACCTCTACAATGAGCAGTTCTTC
CDR3: CASSQSSGYLYNEQFF

J: TRBJ1-1
size: -
D: -
V: TRBV27
DNA: TGTGCCAGCAAGCATCAGGGGAACACTGAAGCTTTCTTT
CDR3: CASKHQGNTEAFF

J: TRBJ1-5
size: -
D: -
V: TRBV18
DNA: TGTGCCAGCTCACCCACCGACCGGCGGGGTCAGCCCCAGCATTTT
CDR3: CASSPTDRRGQPQHF

J: TRBJ1-6
size: -
D: TRBD1
V: TRBV5-6
DNA: TGTGCCAGCAGCTTCGGGACAGGGTCGTCCTATAATTCACCCCTCCACTTT
CDR3: CASSFGTGSSYNSPLHF

J: TRBJ2-1
size: once
D: TRBD2
V: TRBV30
DNA: TGTGCCTGGAGCAAACGCATCGGGACTAGCGGATACAATGAGCAGTTCTTC
CDR3: CAWSKRIGTSGYNEQFF

J: TRBJ1-2
size: -
D: TRBD1
V: TRBV10-3
DNA: TGTGCCATCAGCGATAATGGACAGGGGGCGTTGGGAGGCTACACCTTC
CDR3: CAISDNGQGALGGYTF

J: TRBJ2-7
size: -
D: -
V: TRBV2
DNA: TGTGCCAGCAGTGAAAGCGGCCCTCGGGGGGAGCAGTACTTC
CDR3: CASSESGPRGEQYF

J: TRBJ1-2
size: -
D: -
V: TRBV27
DNA: TGTGCCAGCAGTACCCACAACAGGGAGGGTGGCTACACCTTC
CDR3: CASSTHNREGGYTF

J: TRBJ1-5
size: -
D: -
V: TRBV10-3
DNA: TGTGCCATCAGCCCAGAGAATTATAGCAATCAGCCCCAGCATTTT
CDR3: CAISPENYSNQPQHF

J: TRBJ2-6
size: -
D: -
V: TRBV2
DNA: TGTGCCAGCGCCTATATGGAAGGGAGCGACGTCCTGACTTTC
CDR3: CASAYMEGSDVLTF

J: TRBJ2-5
size: -
D: TRBD2
V: TRBV9
DNA: TGTGCCAGCAGCGTAGGAGGGGAGGGGTATGAGACCCAGTACTTC
CDR3: CASSVGGEGYETQYF

J: TRBJ2-1
size: -
D: TRBD2
V: TRBV6-1
DNA: TGTGCCAGCAGTGAACCTAGCGGGAATAATGAGCAGTTCTTC
CDR3: CASSEPSGNNEQFF

J: TRBJ2-1
size: -
D: TRBD1
V: TRBV28
DNA: TGTGCCAGCGCCTTCGGACAGGGCGATGAGCAGTTCTTC
CDR3: CASAFGQGDEQFF

J: TRBJ1-2
size: -
D: TRBD1
V: TRBV24-1
DNA: TGTGCCACCAGTGAACGGACAGGGTCTGGCTACACCTTC
CDR3: CATSERTGSGYTF

J: TRBJ2-7
size: -
D: TRBD2
V: TRBV5-1
DNA: TGCGCCAGCAGCTTCTTATCCCTTCGTCGGGCGGGAGAGTGGTACGAGCAGTACTTC
CDR3: CASSFLSLRRAGEWYEQYF

J: TRBJ2-1
size: once
D: TRBD2
V: TRBV5-4
DNA: TGTGCCAGCAGCTTGGGGACTAGCGGGACGAGCTCCTACAATGAGCAGTTCTTC
CDR3: CASSLGTSGTSSYNEQFF

J: TRBJ2-1
size: -
D: TRBD2
V: TRBV9
DNA: TGTGCCAGCAGCGTTAGCGGGATCTTGTACAATGAGCAGTTCTTC
CDR3: CASSVSGILYNEQFF

J: TRBJ1-3
size: -
D: -
V: TRBV5-1
DNA: TGCGCCAGCAGCTTGCTGCCGGGAAACACCATATATTTT
CDR3: CASSLLPGNTIYF

J: TRBJ2-7
size: -
D: TRBD2
V: TRBV9
DNA: TGTGCCAGCAGCGTTGCTAGCGGAAGCTACGAGCAGTACTTC
CDR3: CASSVASGSYEQYF

J: TRBJ1-6
size: -
D: -
V: TRBV4-3
DNA: TGCGCCAGCAGCCAATCATTTCGGACGGGGAGCTCCTATAATTCACCCCTCCACTTT
CDR3: CASSQSFRTGSSYNSPLHF

J: TRBJ2-1
size: -
D: TRBD2
V: TRBV6-6
DNA: TGTGCCAGCAGTCCCCGGACTAGCGGGATACGGGAGCAGTTCTTC
CDR3: CASSPRTSGIREQFF

J: TRBJ2-7
size: -
D: -
V: TRBV29-1
DNA: TGCAGCGTTGAAATAGTAGGAGGTGACGAGCAGTACTTC
CDR3: CSVEIVGGDEQYF

J: TRBJ2-7
size: once
D: -
V: TRBV2
DNA: TGTGCCAGCGCGGTCCCCTACGAGCAGTACTTC
CDR3: CASAVPYEQYF

J: TRBJ1-3
size: -
D: -
V: TRBV4-2
DNA: TGTGCCAGCAGCCCCCCCGTAGGGGCGGAAGGTGGAAACACCATATATTTT
CDR3: CASSPPVGAEGGNTIYF

J: TRBJ1-1
size: -
D: TRBD1
V: TRBV3-1/TRBV3-2
DNA: TGTGCCAGCAGCCAAGATGGGGCCGGACAGGGGGCTGAAGCTTTCTTT
CDR3: CASSQDGAGQGAEAFF